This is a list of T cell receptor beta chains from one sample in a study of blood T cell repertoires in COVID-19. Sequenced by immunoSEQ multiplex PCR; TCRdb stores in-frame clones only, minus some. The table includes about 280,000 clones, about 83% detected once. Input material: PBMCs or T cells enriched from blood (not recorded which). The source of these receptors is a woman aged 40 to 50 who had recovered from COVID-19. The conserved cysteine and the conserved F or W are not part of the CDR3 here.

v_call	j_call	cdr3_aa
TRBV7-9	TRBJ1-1	ASSLRDRGHTEAF
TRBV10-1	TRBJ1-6	ASRMRDRVVYNSPLH
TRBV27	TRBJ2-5	ASSGRQFQETQY
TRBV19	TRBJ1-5	ASSISWDRAYSNQPQH
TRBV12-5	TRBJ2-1	ASARLAGLEQF
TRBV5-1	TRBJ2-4	ASSSGQAKNIQY
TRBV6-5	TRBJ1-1	ASTGATHTEAF
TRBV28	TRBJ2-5	ASSGMPPGLGSVETQY
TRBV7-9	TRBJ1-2	ASSLGGTGGGYT
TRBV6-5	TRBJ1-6	ASSYSGGSYNSPLH
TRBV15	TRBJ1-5	ATQIGGTGNQPQH